These 29 T cell receptor beta chains were sequenced from one sample in a study of tumor-infiltrating lymphocytes in primary liver carcinoma. Germline DNA was also extracted, with blood RNA taken from unsorted whole blood. Synthesis of TCR beta cDNA was carried out from 500 ng total RNA with a constant-region primer. Modified slightly, ARM-PCR produced TCR beta libraries over three nested multiplex PCR rounds. The first two PCR rounds used TRBV1-TRBV30 forward primers with a C-beta reverse primer, 9 to 10 cycles each. In TCRdb, the multiplex PCR reads were re-called with MiXCR into one record per CDR3 protein. Among some 190,000 distinct CDR3 sequences, approximately 60% were seen once, and the ten largest hold around 74%. The sample comprised peripheral blood. Receptors originate from a man aged 40-49 years with primary liver carcinoma and hepatitis B virus infection.

Details on this clonotype: Relative to the germline gene, one junction end is altered; a read error may explain this. This chain joins TRBV11-2 and TRBJ2-5; no definite D call. The CDR3 length is 15 residues. Germline V lookup: CDR1 SGHAT, CDR2 FQNNGV. CDR3 protein: CASSFRPSRNETLYF. CDR3 nucleotide sequence: TGTGCCAGCAGCTTTCGACCCTCCCGTAATGAGACCCTGTACTTC.

The chain joins TRBV10-3 to TRBJ2-3, with 11 bases lining up with TRBD2. Germline V CDR1 and CDR2: ENHRY, SYGVKD. This CDR3 region has 14 residues. Unmatched junction bases numbered 14, after V lost 10 bases and J lost 11 bases. CDR3 amino acids: CATALAGETNMQYF. CDR3 nucleotides: TGTGCCACCGCACTAGCGGGAGAAACGAATATGCAGTATTTT.

The genes are TRBV10-1 and TRBJ1-1, with a weak D call TRBD1 (5 bases). This CDR3 spans 13 amino acids. CDR1 is WNHNN, CDR2 SYGVQD, per germline (reference sequence). The V gene lost 7 bases and the J gene lost 7 bases, with 16 bases spanning the gap. The CDR3 loop reads CASTERTGGEAFF. The CDR3 coding sequence is TGCGCCAGCACTGAAAGGACCGGGGGTGAAGCTTTCTTT.

The chain recombines TRBV30 with TRBJ1-2; D is perhaps TRBD1 (6 bases). The CDR3 runs 13 residues. Germline V gene data show CDR1 as GTSNPN and CDR2 as SVGIG (reference sequence). Trimming took off 4 bases at V and 8 bases at J, with 17 bases between the two ends. This chain's CDR3 is CAWKAGALGGYTF. The CDR3 coding sequence is TGTGCCTGGAAGGCAGGGGCCCTCGGGGGCTACACCTTC.

A word on this clonotype: A read error may account for a junction end that differs from germline. The genes are TRBV11-1 and TRBJ2-5, with D perhaps TRBD1 (6 bases). Per the germline V gene, CDR1 is SGHAT and CDR2 is FQDESV (reference sequence). This CDR3 is 14 amino acids long. The CDR3, as DNA: TGTGCCAGCAGCAGGGGCCGCCCAGGGGAGACCCATTACTTC. The encoded protein is CASSRGRPGETHYF.

V is TRBV6-6 and J is TRBJ2-3, with 14 positions matching TRBD2. The V and J ends lost 7 bases and 1 base, in that order; junction bases with no gene match: 10. Germline-derived CDR1 and CDR2 are MNHNY and SVGAGI (reference sequence). This CDR3 is 18 amino acids long. The CDR3 reads CASTLGTSGSRGTDTQYF. The CDR3 DNA sequence: TGTGCCAGCACCCTAGGGACTAGCGGGAGTAGGGGCACAGATACGCAGTATTTT.

In DNA, the CDR3 is TGTGCCAGCAGCGTTCAGAGCATGGACCCCACCTATGGCTACACCTTC. Translation: CASSVQSMDPTYGYTF. The V gene is TRBV7-8, the J gene TRBJ1-2, with no clear D. This CDR3 is 16 amino acids long. V lost 5 bases and J lost 4, with 20 bases in between. The germline V gene has CDR1 SGHVS and CDR2 FQNEAQ.

This clonotype was observed a handful of times. V gene TRBV7-9 combines with J gene TRBJ1-6, with 9 positions matching TRBD1. The V segment lost 1 base and the J segment 7 bases; nucleotides outside the gene matches: 2. Germline V CDR1 and CDR2: SEHNR, FQNEAQ (reference sequence). The CDR3 spans 15 residues. The CDR3 loop reads CASSLETGGNSPLHF. Written as DNA, the CDR3 is TGTGCCAGCAGCTTAGAAACAGGGGGCAATTCACCCCTCCACTTT.

As to this clonotype: A read error may account for a junction end that differs from germline. The genes are TRBV6-5 and TRBJ1-6; 9 nucleotides agree with TRBD1. The CDR3 length is 13 residues. The germline V gene has CDR1 MNHEY and CDR2 SVGAGI. For the CDR3, the DNA is TGTTCCAGCGCCGGGACAGGGAATTCACCCCTCCACTTT. It yields the protein CSSAGTGNSPLHF.

This clonotype occurred a few times. This chain uses TRBV7-3 with TRBJ2-3; D is ambiguous. Germline CDR1 SGHTA, CDR2 FQGTGA. V lost 0 bases, J lost 4 bases, and 8 bases lay in between. This CDR3 comprises 14 residues. The chain's CDR3 is CASSLTRSADTQYF. CDR3 nucleotides: TGTGCCAGCAGCTTAACGAGGAGCGCAGATACGCAGTATTTT.

In the case of this clonotype: This may be a read error: a much more frequent sequence differs by one nucleotide. The chain couples TRBV29-1 to TRBJ2-7; 11 bases are a match to TRBD1. The CDR3 is 14 amino acids. Unmatched junction bases numbered 6, after V lost 6 bases and J lost 2 bases. CDR1 and CDR2 from the germline V gene are SQVTM and ANQGSEA. The CDR3 is CSVSGQGATYEQYF. The CDR3, as DNA: TGCAGCGTATCTGGACAGGGGGCCACCTACGAGCAGTACTTC.

As regards this clonotype: The junction departs from the called germline gene at one end, perhaps through a read error. The CDR3 loop is CASSQALGEKMFF. The CDR3 DNA is TGCGCCAGCAGCCAAGCGTTGGGTGAAAAAATGTTTTTT. The V gene is TRBV4-1, the J gene TRBJ1-4, with unresolved D. In germline, CDR1 is MGHRA, CDR2 YSYEKL. CDR3 length equals 13 residues.

CDR3 sequence reads: CASSQLAVSYNEQFF. CDR3 bases: TGTGCCAGCAGTCAACTAGCGGTGTCCTACAATGAGCAGTTCTTC. The chain recombines TRBV28 with TRBJ2-1, with 8 bases lining up with TRBD2. There are 15 residues in the CDR3. Trimming cost V 5 bases and J 1 base; bases outside gene matches: 4. From germline, CDR1 is MDHEN and CDR2 SYDVKM.

This clonotype was counted many times. The chain has TRBV29-1 and TRBJ1-2; D uncertain. CDR3 length equals 12 residues. With 4 bases removed from V and 2 bases from J, the gap between germline ends came to 8 bases. Per the germline V gene, CDR1 is SQVTM and CDR2 is ANQGSEA. The CDR3 DNA reads TGCAGCGTTGCCTGGGGAAACTATGGCTACACCTTC. Amino acid sequence: CSVAWGNYGYTF.

The sample holds one count of this clonotype. The genes are TRBV6-1 and TRBJ1-1; tentative D call: TRBD1 (5 bases). The CDR3 runs to 14 residues. Trimming cost V 4 bases and J 4 bases, with 13 bases left between them. The germline V gene encodes CDR1 MNHNS and CDR2 SASEGT. CDR3 DNA sequence: TGTGCCAGCAGTGCATCAGGGTTAGGCACTGAAGCTTTCTTT. Encoded protein: CASSASGLGTEAFF.

To note about this clonotype: The missing conserved phenylalanine or tryptophan at the end of this CDR3 makes a read error likely. CDR3 nucleotide sequence: TGCGCCAGCAGCCGGCGAGGGACAGGGGATGGCGGGGAGCTGTTTTCT. Translated, it gives CASSRRGTGDGGELFS. This sequence joins TRBV4-1 and TRBJ2-2, with 10 nucleotides matching TRBD1. V dropped 4 bases and J dropped 7; count of bases not matched to a gene: 9. The CDR3 is 16 amino acids. Germline assignment: CDR1 MGHRA and CDR2 YSYEKL.

This clonotype was detected ten times or more. The chain has TRBV14 and TRBJ1-2; 7 nucleotides agree with TRBD1. Trimming cost V 2 bases and J 13 bases; bases outside gene matches: 13. Per the germline V gene, CDR1 is SGHDN and CDR2 is FVKESK. The CDR3 runs to 14 residues. The CDR3, as DNA: TGTGCCAGCAGCCAATATGGGACAGCCTCCCCCCTCACCTTC. It translates to CASSQYGTASPLTF.

Turning to this clonotype: At one end the junction does not follow the germline gene, possibly because of a read error. The CDR3 region has the DNA TGTGCTAGCAGTAACCGAACCGAGCAGTACTTC. Translation: CASSNRTEQYF. The V call is TRBV6-6, the J call TRBJ2-7; no reliable D call. This CDR3 has 11 residues. Per germline, CDR1 MNHNY and CDR2 SVGAGI (reference sequence).

The chain recombines TRBV28 with TRBJ2-3; D unclear. V was clipped by 8 bases and J by 11 bases, with 17 bases between them. Germline V gene data show CDR1 as MDHEN and CDR2 as SYDVKM. The CDR3 consists of 12 residues. The DNA of the CDR3 is TGTGCCAGCCAGTTCCCCACCGAAAGGCAGTATTTT. Encoded protein: CASQFPTERQYF.

This clonotype was recorded many times. The chain has TRBV12-3 or TRBV12-4 and TRBJ2-7, with D possibly matching TRBD1 (6 bases). There are 14 residues in the CDR3. V was pared by 5 bases and J by 7 bases, with 18 bases between. Here the CDR3 reads CASSQPGHTPEQYF. CDR3 DNA sequence: TGTGCCAGCAGTCAACCGGGACACACACCTGAGCAGTACTTC.

This chain links TRBV12-3 or TRBV12-4 with TRBJ2-3; 7 positions agree with TRBD2. V was pared by 7 bases and J by 5 bases, with 9 bases of the junction left unmatched. This CDR3 contains 14 residues. The CDR3 protein is CASKETGGRDTQYF. CDR3 nucleotides: TGTGCCAGCAAGGAGACGGGAGGACGAGATACGCAGTATTTT.

This clonotype was seen many times. The chain joins TRBV6-5 to TRBJ1-3, with 7 bases aligning to TRBD1. Germline lookup yields CDR1 MNHEY and CDR2 SVGAGI. The CDR3 runs to 12 residues. With V trimmed by 5 bases and J by 7 bases, 2 bases remained unmatched. CDR3 nucleotides: TGTGCCAGCAGTACACAGGGGAACACCATATATTTT. This encodes CASSTQGNTIYF.

As concerns this clonotype: A much larger clone lies a single base off, so this may be a read error. The chain recombines TRBV29-1 with TRBJ2-5, with unresolved D. CDR1 is SQVTM and CDR2 is ANQGSEA in the germline V gene. This CDR3 contains 11 residues. Trimming left V 1 base short and J 3 bases short, with 3 bases between. DNA of the CDR3: TGCAGCGTTGAAGGGGAAGAGACCCAGTACTTC. It is translated as CSVEGEETQYF.

Worth noting for this clonotype: The junction shows a germline mismatch at one end, possibly a read error. J is TRBJ2-1 and V is TRBV11-1; TRBD2 agrees at 14 bases. The CDR3 has 16 residues. Germline lookup yields CDR1 SGHAT and CDR2 FQDESV (reference sequence). The CDR3 sequence is CGSSPRGLAGVGEQFF. CDR3 bases: TGTGGCAGCAGCCCCCGGGGACTAGCGGGAGTCGGGGAGCAGTTCTTC.

V usage is TRBV6-1 and J usage is TRBJ1-5; D may be TRBD1 (6 bases). This CDR3 comprises 15 residues. Trimming removed 6 bases at V and 0 bases at J, with 12 bases between. In germline, CDR1 is MNHNS, CDR2 SASEGT. The CDR3 protein is CASSFYRDSNQPQHF. CDR3 DNA sequence: TGTGCCAGCAGCTTTTACAGGGATAGCAATCAGCCCCAGCATTTT.

On this clonotype: The junction does not match germline at one end; this may be a read error. The V call is TRBV29-1, the J call TRBJ1-1; 9 bases align to TRBD1. The germline CDR1 and CDR2 sequences are SQVTM and ANQGSEA. The CDR3 has 13 amino acids. The CDR3 sequence is CSVTGTGNTDAFF. The DNA for the CDR3 is TGCAGCGTCACCGGGACAGGGAACACTGATGCTTTCTTT.

The table lists this clonotype with a few counts. J is TRBJ2-1 and V is TRBV5-4, with D perhaps TRBD2 (6 bases). CDR1 and CDR2 from the germline V gene are SGHNT and YYREEE (reference sequence). The CDR3 loop spans 13 amino acids. V lost 3 bases and J 5 bases, leaving 9 bases between the germline ends. In nucleotides, the CDR3 is TGTGCCAGCAGCTGGGGACTGAACAATGAGCAGTTCTTC. Protein: CASSWGLNNEQFF. The variable domain in full, completed from reference TRBV5-4 and TRBJ2-1, reads ETGVTQSPTHLIKTRGQQVTLRCSSQSGHNTVSWYQQALGQGPQFIFQYYREEENGRGNFPPRFSGLQFPNYSSELNVNALELDDSALYLCASSWGLNNEQFFGPGTRLTVL.

The J gene is TRBJ2-1, the V gene TRBV13, with 10 positions matching TRBD2. This CDR3 has 15 residues. J was trimmed by 8 bases and V by 9 bases; bases with no gene match: 13. Germline V gene data show CDR1 as PRHDT and CDR2 as FYEKMQ (reference sequence). In DNA, the CDR3 is TGTGCCAGGAGCGCAACCGGGACTAGCGAGCATGAGCAGTTCTTC. It specifies CARSATGTSEHEQFF.

This clonotype was picked up a small number of times. The J gene is TRBJ2-2, the V gene TRBV4-1; D uncertain. Deletions cut 0 bases from V and 4 bases from J, with 12 bases between. The CDR3 runs to 16 residues. Germline-derived CDR1 and CDR2 are MGHRA and YSYEKL. CDR3 DNA: TGCGCCAGCAGCCAAGATCACCTCCTGGGCACCGGGGAGCTGTTTTTT. As protein: CASSQDHLLGTGELFF.